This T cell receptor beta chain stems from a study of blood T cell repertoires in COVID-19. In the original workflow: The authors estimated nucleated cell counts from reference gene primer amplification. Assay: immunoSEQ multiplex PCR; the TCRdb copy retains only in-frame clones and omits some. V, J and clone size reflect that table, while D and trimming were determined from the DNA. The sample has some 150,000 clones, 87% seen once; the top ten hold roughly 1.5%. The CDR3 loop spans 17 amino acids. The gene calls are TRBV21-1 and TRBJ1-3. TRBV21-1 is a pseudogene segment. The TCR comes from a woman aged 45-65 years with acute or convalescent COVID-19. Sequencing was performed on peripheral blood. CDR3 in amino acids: CASSKSSEEDSGNTIYF. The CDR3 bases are TGTGCCAGCAGCAAATCGTCGGAGGAGGACTCTGGAAACACCATATATTTT.